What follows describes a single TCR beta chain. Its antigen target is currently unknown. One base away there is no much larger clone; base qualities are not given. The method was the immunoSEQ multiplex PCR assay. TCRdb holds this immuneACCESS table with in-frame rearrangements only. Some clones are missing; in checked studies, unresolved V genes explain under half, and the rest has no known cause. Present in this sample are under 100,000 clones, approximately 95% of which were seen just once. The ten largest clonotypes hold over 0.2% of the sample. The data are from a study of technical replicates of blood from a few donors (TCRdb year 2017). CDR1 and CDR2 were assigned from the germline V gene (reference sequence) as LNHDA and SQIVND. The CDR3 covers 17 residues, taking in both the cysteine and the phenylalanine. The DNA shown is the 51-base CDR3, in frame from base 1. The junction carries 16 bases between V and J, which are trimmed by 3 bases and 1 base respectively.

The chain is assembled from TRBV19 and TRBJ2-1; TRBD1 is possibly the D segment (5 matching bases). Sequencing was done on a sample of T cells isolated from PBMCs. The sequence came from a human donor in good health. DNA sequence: TGTGCCAGTAGTATGAGGATTCAGGGTGGTTCCTACAATGAGCAGTTCTTC. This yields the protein CASSMRIQGGSYNEQFF.